This entry describes one TCR beta chain. The antigen remains unidentified. This record comes from a study of beta chain features in type 1 diabetes. General study results and limits: Small HLA sub-analyses could not settle whether HLA shapes TCRB rearrangement. VDJ junctions from type 1 diabetes patients carried fewer insertions and larger deletions. Shortening of TCRB CDR3s, moderate but significant, appeared in all four CD4+ subsets of Type 1 diabetes patients. Cells expressing TCR highly could be over-represented by cDNA sequencing. Compared to healthy donors, patients appeared to have naive, central memory and Treg TCRB repertoires that were more alike.

Investigators reverse transcribed all isolated RNA, so they sequenced expressed TCRB transcripts. The table came from immunoSEQ multiplex PCR; TCRdb's copy has only in-frame clones and leaves some out. The sample consists of hundreds of thousands of clones, more than 13% of them appearing once. Germline CDR1 SGHDN, CDR2 FVKESK. CDR3 length equals 11 residues. Trimming stripped 1 base from V and 11 bases from J, with 8 bases between. The gene calls are TRBV14 and TRBJ1-1; D remains ambiguous. Sequencing was carried out using naive CD4+ T cells from blood. This TCR derives from a man aged 18-30 years with type 1 diabetes. CDR3 bases: TGTGCCAGCAGCCAAGGGGCACCCGCTTTCTTT. Translation: CASSQGAPAFF.